This is a list of T cell receptor beta chains from one sample in a study of early T cells in non-severe SARS-CoV-2 infection. TCRdb analysed the 5' RACE reads with MiXCR anew, one entry per CDR3 protein. The repertoire holds about 72,000 distinct CDR3 sequences, with around a tenth as singletons. The sequencing used whole blood, collected at baseline. The receptors shown here come from an adult who was a healthcare worker with PCR-confirmed SARS-CoV-2 infection or an uninfected control (not recorded which). CDR3s include the opening cysteine and the closing phenylalanine or tryptophan. The D gene is left open where the match is weak. Size values are once, few and many counts, or a class for expanded clones, and some rows have none.

CDR3 DNA: TGTGCCAGCACCCCACTAATTACCGGGGAGCTGTTTTTT
CDR3 protein: CASTPLITGELFF
J gene: TRBJ2-2
clone size: many
V gene: TRBV12-3/TRBV12-4
D gene: NA

CDR3 DNA: TGCAGTGCTACGAGAAATCCAAATTCACCCCTCCACTTT
CDR3 protein: CSATRNPNSPLHF
J gene: TRBJ1-6
clone size: NA
V gene: TRBV20-1
D gene: NA

CDR3 DNA: TGCAGTGCCCCGAGCGGGGGGGCCAAAAACATTCAGTACTTC
CDR3 protein: CSAPSGGAKNIQYF
J gene: TRBJ2-4
clone size: few
V gene: TRBV20-1
D gene: TRBD2

CDR3 DNA: TGTGCCAGCAATACGGGACAAGTGAACACTGAAGCTTTCTTT
CDR3 protein: CASNTGQVNTEAFF
J gene: TRBJ1-1
clone size: few
V gene: TRBV5-6
D gene: NA

CDR3 DNA: TGTGCCAGCACCTTGGACAGTTCTAGCACAGATACGCAGTATTTT
CDR3 protein: CASTLDSSSTDTQYF
J gene: TRBJ2-3
clone size: few
V gene: TRBV5-5
D gene: NA

CDR3 DNA: TGTGCCAGCAGCCCAGGAGGGAGGGAGCAGTTCTTC
CDR3 protein: CASSPGGREQFF
J gene: TRBJ2-1
clone size: many
V gene: TRBV7-2
D gene: NA

CDR3 DNA: TGTGCCAGCAGCTTAACCTCGGGACAGGGAAACACCATATATTTT
CDR3 protein: CASSLTSGQGNTIYF
J gene: TRBJ1-3
clone size: few
V gene: TRBV11-2
D gene: TRBD1

CDR3 DNA: TGCGCCAGCAGCCAAGATGAGGGGGCTCGGTCCTACGAGCAGTACTTC
CDR3 protein: CASSQDEGARSYEQYF
J gene: TRBJ2-7
clone size: few
V gene: TRBV4-3
D gene: TRBD1

CDR3 DNA: TGTGCCAGCAGCTTCTACGGGACTGCTCCGTCCGGGGAGCTGTTTTTT
CDR3 protein: CASSFYGTAPSGELFF
J gene: TRBJ2-2
clone size: few
V gene: TRBV11-2
D gene: NA

CDR3 DNA: TGTGCCAGCAGGGGAGAGTTCCGGACCACTGAAGCTTTCTTT
CDR3 protein: CASRGEFRTTEAFF
J gene: TRBJ1-1
clone size: medium-sized
V gene: TRBV2
D gene: NA

CDR3 DNA: TGTGCCAGCAGCCAAGATTTCGAGGGCTACACCTTC
CDR3 protein: CASSQDFEGYTF
J gene: TRBJ1-2
clone size: few
V gene: TRBV3-1
D gene: NA

CDR3 DNA: TGTGCCAGTTCACAGGGCCGCGAGCAGTACTTC
CDR3 protein: CASSQGREQYF
J gene: TRBJ2-7
clone size: many
V gene: TRBV6-2/TRBV6-3
D gene: NA

CDR3 DNA: TGTGCCAGCAGCCGAGACAGACCCTCTGGAAACACCATATATTTT
CDR3 protein: CASSRDRPSGNTIYF
J gene: TRBJ1-3
clone size: few
V gene: TRBV6-5
D gene: NA

CDR3 DNA: TGTGCCAGCAGCCTTCTTCTGGGGAACACTGAAGCTTTCTTT
CDR3 protein: CASSLLLGNTEAFF
J gene: TRBJ1-1
clone size: few
V gene: TRBV7-9
D gene: NA

CDR3 DNA: TGTGCCAGCAGTTTCGTCTCGACTGAGGGAACTAATGAAAAACTGTTTTTT
CDR3 protein: CASSFVSTEGTNEKLFF
J gene: TRBJ1-4
clone size: many
V gene: TRBV12-3/TRBV12-4
D gene: NA

CDR3 DNA: TGTGCCAGCAGGGAGGGGGTAGCGGGGTATACCTCCTACGAGCAGTACTTC
CDR3 protein: CASREGVAGYTSYEQYF
J gene: TRBJ2-7
clone size: few
V gene: TRBV7-8
D gene: TRBD2

CDR3 DNA: TGCGCCAGCAGCTGGGTCATGAGTGGTGAGCAGTTCTTC
CDR3 protein: CASSWVMSGEQFF
J gene: TRBJ2-1
clone size: NA
V gene: TRBV5-1
D gene: NA

CDR3 DNA: TGCAGTGCTAGACAAGCGGGGTACCAAGAGACCCAGTACTTC
CDR3 protein: CSARQAGYQETQYF
J gene: TRBJ2-5
clone size: many
V gene: TRBV20-1
D gene: TRBD2

CDR3 DNA: TGTGCCACCAGTGATTCCGCTGGGGGACCTGGGAATCAGCCCCAGCATTTT
CDR3 protein: CATSDSAGGPGNQPQHF
J gene: TRBJ1-5
clone size: many
V gene: TRBV24-1
D gene: NA

CDR3 DNA: TGTGCCAGCAGCCTACCGGCGGGCACAAGCGAAAAACTGTTTTTT
CDR3 protein: CASSLPAGTSEKLFF
J gene: TRBJ1-4
clone size: few
V gene: TRBV7-9
D gene: NA

CDR3 DNA: TGCAGTGCTAGACGTCAGGGTGGATACGAGCAGTACTTC
CDR3 protein: CSARRQGGYEQYF
J gene: TRBJ2-7
clone size: NA
V gene: TRBV20-1
D gene: NA

CDR3 DNA: TGTGCCAGCGGTCAGACCCGGGTTACCCATTACTTC
CDR3 protein: CASGQTRVTHYF
J gene: TRBJ2-5
clone size: few
V gene: TRBV2
D gene: NA

CDR3 DNA: TGTGCCAGCAGTTACGGGGAGGGAGGTTATGGCTACACCTTC
CDR3 protein: CASSYGEGGYGYTF
J gene: TRBJ1-2
clone size: few
V gene: TRBV6-5
D gene: NA

CDR3 DNA: TGTGCCAGCAGCCCTAGAACGCGGGGGGCATCCTACGAGCAGTACTTC
CDR3 protein: CASSPRTRGASYEQYF
J gene: TRBJ2-7
clone size: many
V gene: TRBV27
D gene: TRBD2

CDR3 DNA: TGTGCCACCAGTGATTTTGGGGACGGAGTATACAATGAGCAGTTCTTC
CDR3 protein: CATSDFGDGVYNEQFF
J gene: TRBJ2-1
clone size: NA
V gene: TRBV24-1
D gene: NA

CDR3 DNA: TGCAGTGCCGCGGGACTAGCGGGGGGACATTTTAACAATGAGCAGTTCTTC
CDR3 protein: CSAAGLAGGHFNNEQFF
J gene: TRBJ2-1
clone size: NA
V gene: TRBV20-1
D gene: TRBD2

CDR3 DNA: TGTGCCAGCAGCAAGACAACTAGCGAAGCAACAGATACGCAGTATTTT
CDR3 protein: CASSKTTSEATDTQYF
J gene: TRBJ2-3
clone size: many
V gene: TRBV9
D gene: TRBD2

CDR3 DNA: TGTGCCAGCAGGGGACAGGGGAACCCAGATACGCAGTATTTT
CDR3 protein: CASRGQGNPDTQYF
J gene: TRBJ2-3
clone size: NA
V gene: TRBV2
D gene: TRBD1

CDR3 DNA: TGTGCCAGCAGTGAAAGGGGCAGGGCCTACGAGCAGTACTTC
CDR3 protein: CASSERGRAYEQYF
J gene: TRBJ2-7
clone size: many
V gene: TRBV6-1
D gene: NA

CDR3 DNA: TGTGCCTGGAGTGATTACTACGAGCAGTACTTC
CDR3 protein: CAWSDYYEQYF
J gene: TRBJ2-7
clone size: NA
V gene: TRBV30
D gene: NA

CDR3 DNA: TGTGCCAGCTCCACCACCCGGGGGGCCCAAGAGACCCAGTACTTC
CDR3 protein: CASSTTRGAQETQYF
J gene: TRBJ2-5
clone size: NA
V gene: TRBV2
D gene: NA

CDR3 DNA: TGCAGCGTGGGCTTTTGGACCCCCTCCTACGAGCAGTACTTC
CDR3 protein: CSVGFWTPSYEQYF
J gene: TRBJ2-7
clone size: NA
V gene: TRBV29-1
D gene: NA

CDR3 DNA: TGTGCCAGCAGAACCTCCCCGGGGGGCCGATCGGATACGCAGTATTTT
CDR3 protein: CASRTSPGGRSDTQYF
J gene: TRBJ2-3
clone size: NA
V gene: TRBV11-2
D gene: NA

CDR3 DNA: TGCGCCAGCAGCTTGACAGGGGATAACTATGGCTACACCTTC
CDR3 protein: CASSLTGDNYGYTF
J gene: TRBJ1-2
clone size: few
V gene: TRBV5-1
D gene: TRBD1

CDR3 DNA: TGTGCCAGCAGCCCGACTTCCAGGGCGAGCACTGAAGCTTTCTTT
CDR3 protein: CASSPTSRASTEAFF
J gene: TRBJ1-1
clone size: few
V gene: TRBV7-6
D gene: NA

CDR3 DNA: TGTGCCATCAGTGAAAGTGTATGGGAGCAGTACTTC
CDR3 protein: CAISESVWEQYF
J gene: TRBJ2-7
clone size: many
V gene: TRBV10-3
D gene: NA

CDR3 DNA: TGCAGCGTTGAAGATGGGAGAGACCCCTATGGCTACACCTTC
CDR3 protein: CSVEDGRDPYGYTF
J gene: TRBJ1-2
clone size: many
V gene: TRBV29-1
D gene: NA

CDR3 DNA: TGCAGTGCTAGGACTGGCCCGAGTAATTCACCCCTCCACTTT
CDR3 protein: CSARTGPSNSPLHF
J gene: TRBJ1-6
clone size: NA
V gene: TRBV20-1
D gene: NA

CDR3 DNA: TGTGCCAGCAGCCCGATTTCGGGTGAGCAGTTCTTC
CDR3 protein: CASSPISGEQFF
J gene: TRBJ2-1
clone size: many
V gene: TRBV7-9
D gene: NA

CDR3 DNA: TGTGCCAGCAGAGGGTCCAGGGGAAACACCGGGGAGCTGTTTTTT
CDR3 protein: CASRGSRGNTGELFF
J gene: TRBJ2-2
clone size: many
V gene: TRBV2
D gene: NA

CDR3 DNA: TGCAGTGCGACCGGAAGCGGGGGAGCTACCTACGAGCAGTACTTC
CDR3 protein: CSATGSGGATYEQYF
J gene: TRBJ2-7
clone size: NA
V gene: TRBV20-1
D gene: TRBD2

CDR3 DNA: TGTGCCAGCAGCCCTCCCCGGGCCTACGAGCAGTACTTC
CDR3 protein: CASSPPRAYEQYF
J gene: TRBJ2-7
clone size: NA
V gene: TRBV7-9
D gene: NA

CDR3 DNA: TGCGCCAGCCGTAGCTCCTACGAGCAGTACTTC
CDR3 protein: CASRSSYEQYF
J gene: TRBJ2-7
clone size: NA
V gene: TRBV10-2
D gene: NA

CDR3 DNA: TGTGCCAGCAGTCCCCAGCGGGCTGGGGCCGAGCAGTACTTC
CDR3 protein: CASSPQRAGAEQYF
J gene: TRBJ2-7
clone size: few
V gene: TRBV6-6
D gene: NA

CDR3 DNA: TGCGCCAGCAGCTCAACCGGCGGGGGAGGCTTCTCCTACAATGAGCAGTTCTTC
CDR3 protein: CASSSTGGGGFSYNEQFF
J gene: TRBJ2-1
clone size: NA
V gene: TRBV5-1
D gene: TRBD2

CDR3 DNA: TGTGCCAGCAGTTACCGGAATGAAAAACTGTTTTTT
CDR3 protein: CASSYRNEKLFF
J gene: TRBJ1-4
clone size: many
V gene: TRBV6-6
D gene: NA

CDR3 DNA: TGTGCCTGGAGTCGCAAGGGCGGTCAGCCCCAGCATTTT
CDR3 protein: CAWSRKGGQPQHF
J gene: TRBJ1-5
clone size: NA
V gene: TRBV30
D gene: NA

CDR3 DNA: TGCGCCAGCGTGGAGGGCTCGTACACTGAAGCTTTCTTT
CDR3 protein: CASVEGSYTEAFF
J gene: TRBJ1-1
clone size: few
V gene: TRBV10-2
D gene: NA

CDR3 DNA: TGTGCCAGCAGCTTGGAGGCGAGCCAAGAGACCCAGTACTTC
CDR3 protein: CASSLEASQETQYF
J gene: TRBJ2-5
clone size: NA
V gene: TRBV7-2
D gene: NA

CDR3 DNA: TGTGCCAGCAGTTTACGGCAGGGAGGGTACGAGCAGTACTTC
CDR3 protein: CASSLRQGGYEQYF
J gene: TRBJ2-7
clone size: few
V gene: TRBV28
D gene: TRBD2

CDR3 DNA: TGTGCCAGCACCTCGACAGGTTCTAATTCACCCCTCCACTTT
CDR3 protein: CASTSTGSNSPLHF
J gene: TRBJ1-6
clone size: NA
V gene: TRBV2
D gene: NA

CDR3 DNA: TGTGCCAGCAGTGAGCCGGACAGGGGGGACTTTATATCACCCCTCCACTTT
CDR3 protein: CASSEPDRGDFISPLHF
J gene: TRBJ1-6
clone size: NA
V gene: TRBV27
D gene: TRBD1

CDR3 DNA: TGTGCCAGCAGCCACCCGGCCGAATATACAGATTACAATGAGCAGTTCTTC
CDR3 protein: CASSHPAEYTDYNEQFF
J gene: TRBJ2-1
clone size: NA
V gene: TRBV11-3
D gene: NA

CDR3 DNA: TGTGCCAGCAGCCCGAGCCCTAAAAACATTCAGTACTTC
CDR3 protein: CASSPSPKNIQYF
J gene: TRBJ2-4
clone size: many
V gene: TRBV2
D gene: NA

CDR3 DNA: TGTGCCAGCAGCGACCCGACCCCGTACGAGCAGTACTTC
CDR3 protein: CASSDPTPYEQYF
J gene: TRBJ2-7
clone size: NA
V gene: TRBV9
D gene: NA

CDR3 DNA: TGTGCCAGCAGCTTGCGCTCTAGCGGGGGGGTCCCAGATACGCAGTATTTT
CDR3 protein: CASSLRSSGGVPDTQYF
J gene: TRBJ2-3
clone size: NA
V gene: TRBV7-3
D gene: TRBD2

CDR3 DNA: TGTGCCAGCAGCCCCTTCCCAGGGAATGGCTACACCTTC
CDR3 protein: CASSPFPGNGYTF
J gene: TRBJ1-2
clone size: few
V gene: TRBV7-9
D gene: NA

CDR3 DNA: TGTGCCAGCAGTTTGGCGGGGATTGACAATGAGCAGTTCTTC
CDR3 protein: CASSLAGIDNEQFF
J gene: TRBJ2-1
clone size: NA
V gene: TRBV12-3/TRBV12-4
D gene: NA

CDR3 DNA: TGTGCCAGCAGCTCGGACGGGAACACCGGGGAGCTGTTTTTT
CDR3 protein: CASSSDGNTGELFF
J gene: TRBJ2-2
clone size: NA
V gene: TRBV7-7
D gene: NA